This entry lists 24 T cell receptor beta chains sequenced from one sample in a study of response to subunit inactivated influenza vaccine. MiXCR was run by TCRdb on the RT-PCR reads, yielding one entry per CDR3 protein. The repertoire consists of roughly 500,000 distinct CDR3 sequences, with under 25% occurring once and the leading ten covering around 2.8%. Separately, the same data were catalogued under a study of T cells expressing NK-cell markers. Turning to that study: The TCR beta cDNA came from 5'RACE template switching with UMIs.

The material sequenced was CD4+ T cells sorted from PBMCs, taken approximately 12 days after vaccination. Receptor source: a man aged 50-60 years who received an inactivated influenza vaccine.

The table lists this clonotype with a few counts. This rearrangement joins TRBV10-3 to TRBJ2-1, with D uncertain. Trimming shortened V by 0 bases and J by 4 bases, and 16 bases separated the two germline ends. The length of the CDR3 is 17 residues. The germline V gene has CDR1 ENHRY and CDR2 SYGVKD. The CDR3 DNA reads TGTGCCATCAGTGAGTCAGGACCTGCCGACTTTTACAATGAGCAGTTCTTC. This gives the protein CAISESGPADFYNEQFF.

Ten or more counts support this clonotype. J is TRBJ1-1 and V is TRBV5-6, with D uncertain. The CDR3 contains 13 residues. The germline V and J ends were trimmed by 2 bases and 2 bases, with 7 bases remaining between them. Per germline, CDR1 SGHDT and CDR2 YYEEEE. CDR3 sequence: CASSFAANTEAFF. The CDR3 DNA reads as TGTGCCAGCAGCTTTGCAGCTAACACTGAAGCTTTCTTT.

This clonotype was detected ten times or more. The chain combines TRBV20-1 with TRBJ2-3, with TRBD1 matching 9 bases. Trimming cost V 6 bases and J 2 bases; bases outside gene matches: 12. Germline CDR1 is DFQATT and CDR2 is SNEGSKA (reference sequence). CDR3 length: 16 amino acids. The DNA of the CDR3 is TGCAGTGCCTTCCCTCAAACAGGGGGCCTCACAGATACGCAGTATTTT. Residues: CSAFPQTGGLTDTQYF.

This clonotype has only a few counts. The V and J genes are TRBV7-8 and TRBJ2-7; the D is unclear. Germline CDR1 reads SGHVS; CDR2 reads FQNEAQ. V lost 1 base and J lost 3, with 13 bases in between. This CDR3 region has 15 residues. The CDR3 DNA sequence: TGTGCCAGCAGCTTAGGGTTAGGATCGGTCTACGAGCAGTACTTC. Its protein is CASSLGLGSVYEQYF.

The chain is built from TRBV9 and TRBJ2-7; TRBD1 matches 9 bases. The germline V gene encodes CDR1 SGDLS and CDR2 YYNGEE. CDR3 length: 15 amino acids. J gave up 4 bases and V 0 bases, and 5 bases lay outside the gene matches. The CDR3 loop reads CASSVGTGDPYEQYF. Here the CDR3 DNA reads TGTGCCAGCAGCGTAGGGACAGGGGACCCTTACGAGCAGTACTTC.

The genes are TRBV30 and TRBJ2-5; D not resolved. This CDR3 contains 13 residues. V dropped 0 bases and J dropped 1 base, with 6 bases sitting between them. Germline-derived CDR1 and CDR2 are GTSNPN and SVGIG (reference sequence). The CDR3 DNA is TGTGCCTGGAGTGTCGACACCCAAGAGACCCAGTACTTC. Translation gives CAWSVDTQETQYF.

As regards this clonotype: The junction does not match germline at one end; this may be a read error. The chain's CDR3 is CASSPSGDSPNF. The CDR3 region has the DNA TGTGCCAGCAGTCCCTCGGGGGACAGTCCTAATTTT. The rearrangement joins TRBV12-3 or TRBV12-4 to TRBJ2-3; TRBD1 might be the D (7 bases). This CDR3 has 12 residues.

The chain joins TRBV27 to TRBJ2-5, with TRBD2 matching 11 bases. The CDR3 runs 16 residues. Germline assignment: CDR1 MNHEY and CDR2 SMNVEV (reference sequence). With V trimmed by 3 bases and J by 4 bases, 7 bases remained unmatched. As DNA, the CDR3 is TGTGCCAGCAGTTTCAGTAGCGGGGGGGCCTTAGAGACCCAGTACTTC. Translation: CASSFSSGGALETQYF.

This clonotype occurred a few times. The chain recombines TRBV7-6 with TRBJ1-1; possibly TRBD1 for D (5 bases). The CDR3 is 13 amino acids. Germline V gene lookup returns CDR1 SGHVS and CDR2 FNYEAQ. The ends were cut back, 4 bases at V and 4 bases at J, with 10 bases in the middle. CDR3 nucleotide sequence: TGTGCCAGCAGCTCACAGGTTAGCACTGAAGCTTTCTTT. Its translation: CASSSQVSTEAFF.

This chain uses TRBV6-2 or TRBV6-3 with TRBJ1-6, with unresolved D. The CDR3 is made up of 14 amino acids. Germline-derived CDR1 and CDR2 are MNHEY and SVGEGT. The V gene lost 5 bases and the J gene lost 7 bases, with 12 bases spanning the gap. The CDR3, as DNA: TGTGCCAGCAGTGACGGGCTCGCGAATTCACCCCTCCACTTT. Translation: CASSDGLANSPLHF.

This clonotype came up many times. The CDR3: CASSYTGTSLNIQYF. DNA of the CDR3: TGTGCCAGCAGCTATACCGGGACTAGCCTAAACATTCAGTACTTC. The rearrangement links TRBV6-2 or TRBV6-3 to TRBJ2-4; 9 bases fit TRBD2. The V gene end was trimmed by 6 bases and the J gene end by 6 bases; junction bases not matched to a gene: 9. CDR3 size: 15 residues. Per the germline V gene, CDR1 is MNHEY and CDR2 is SVGEGT.

This clonotype has a handful of counts. V gene TRBV5-1 combines with J gene TRBJ2-3; 7 bases are a match to TRBD1. There are 15 residues in the CDR3. Trimming at V came to 9 bases and at J to 1 base, leaving 11 bases not matched to a gene. Germline assignment: CDR1 SGHRS and CDR2 YFSETQ. CDR3 nucleotide sequence: TGCGCCACGGACAGTGGGGACAGACGCACAGATACGCAGTATTTT. Its protein is CATDSGDRRTDTQYF.

The DNA for the CDR3 is TGCGCCAGCAGCCAGCGAAACAGGGAGGCCCAGTACTTC. Amino acid sequence: CASSQRNREAQYF. The J gene is TRBJ2-5, the V gene TRBV5-1, with D perhaps assigned TRBD1 or TRBD2 (6 bases each). The V end lost 4 bases, the J end lost 9 bases, and 16 bases lay between the germline ends. From germline, CDR1 is SGHRS and CDR2 YFSETQ. This CDR3 comprises 13 residues.

The rearrangement joins TRBV20-1 to TRBJ2-7; the D gene could be TRBD1 or TRBD2 (5 bases each). This CDR3 is built from 14 residues. The ends were cut back, 5 bases at V and 2 bases at J, with 16 bases in the middle. Germline V gives CDR1 DFQATT, CDR2 SNEGSKA (reference sequence). CDR3 sequence reads: CSAPGAHPPYEQYF. Here the CDR3 DNA reads TGCAGTGCTCCCGGGGCTCACCCTCCCTACGAGCAGTACTTC.

In this sample, this clonotype turned up many times. The CDR3 loop reads CASSLLPDGEKLFF. As DNA, the CDR3 is TGTGCCAGCAGTTTACTCCCCGACGGTGAAAAACTGTTTTTT. This chain uses TRBV12-3 or TRBV12-4 with TRBJ1-4; no clear D. This CDR3 is 14 amino acids long. V lost 2 bases, J lost 7 bases, and 11 bases lay in between.

This clonotype was recorded a few times. For the CDR3, the DNA is TGCAGTGGATCTGACAGGGCAGCCCACGAGCAGTACTTC. It specifies CSGSDRAAHEQYF. The V call is TRBV20-1, the J call TRBJ2-7; TRBD1 aligns across 7 bases. The CDR3 sequence is 13 residues long. With 7 bases clipped from V and 5 bases from J, the junction kept 11 bases outside the gene matches. Germline V gene sequence: CDR1 DFQATT, CDR2 SNEGSKA (reference sequence).

CDR3 nucleotides: TGTGCCTGGAGAAGGGACAGGGGGTACCCTAGCTCCTACAATGAGCAGTTCTTC. Translated: CAWRRDRGYPSSYNEQFF. V and J are TRBV30 and TRBJ2-1; 11 bases map to TRBD1. V trimming: 3 bases; J trimming: 0 bases; junction bases outside the gene matches: 10. The CDR3 is 18 residues long. Germline V gene sequence: CDR1 GTSNPN, CDR2 SVGIG (reference sequence).

V is TRBV5-6 and J is TRBJ2-2; 8 bases line up with TRBD1. V lost 4 bases to trimming and J lost 6 bases; unmatched junction nucleotides: 8. Germline V lookup: CDR1 SGHDT, CDR2 YYEEEE. CDR3 length: 15 amino acids. CDR3 loop: CASSGQGGVPGELFF. CDR3 coding DNA: TGTGCCAGCAGCGGACAGGGAGGTGTCCCCGGGGAGCTGTTTTTT.

This chain links TRBV29-1 with TRBJ1-1; 9 bases line up with TRBD1. J lost 1 base, V lost 6 bases, and 0 bases had no gene match. The CDR3 covers 12 residues. The germline V gene has CDR1 SQVTM and CDR2 ANQGSEA. The CDR3 coding sequence is TGCAGCGTGGACAGGGGGAACACTGAAGCTTTCTTT. Amino acid sequence: CSVDRGNTEAFF.

The chain combines TRBV3-1 with TRBJ2-7; 7 positions match TRBD1. The germline gives CDR1 LGHDT, CDR2 YNNKEL (reference sequence). Losses at the gene ends were 0 bases for V and 2 bases for J; bases not matched to a gene: 1. CDR3 size: 14 residues. CDR3 region: CASSQDTGAYEQYF. The DNA of the CDR3 is TGTGCCAGCAGCCAAGATACAGGGGCCTACGAGCAGTACTTC.

This clonotype has only a few counts. This chain connects TRBV28 to TRBJ2-2, with TRBD2 matching 9 bases. Losses at the gene ends were 2 bases for V and 5 bases for J; bases not matched to a gene: 6. CDR1 and CDR2 from the germline V gene are MDHEN and SYDVKM. This CDR3 is built from 16 residues. The CDR3 reads CASSLQGLANTGELFF. As DNA, the CDR3 is TGTGCCAGCAGTTTACAGGGACTAGCCAATACCGGGGAGCTGTTTTTT. Together with reference TRBV28 and TRBJ2-2, the CDR3 gives the full variable domain: DVKVTQSSRYLVKRTGEKVFLECVQDMDHENMFWYRQDPGLGLRLIYFSYDVKMKEKGDIPEGYSVSREKKERFSLILESASTNQTSMYLCASSLQGLANTGELFFGEGSRLTVL.

This clonotype has a single count. The chain links TRBV4-1 to TRBJ2-3, with 13 bases matching TRBD2. In germline, CDR1 is MGHRA, CDR2 YSYEKL. J lost 3 bases, V lost 0 bases, and 6 bases had no gene match. CDR3 length: 18 amino acids. The CDR3 DNA reads TGCGCCAGCAGCCAAGAAGTAACTAGCGGGGGGGCGACAGATACGCAGTATTTT. It is translated as CASSQEVTSGGATDTQYF.

In this sample, this clonotype turned up a few times. J is TRBJ2-3 and V is TRBV12-3 or TRBV12-4, with D tentatively TRBD1 (5 bases). V dropped 6 bases and J dropped 6 bases, with 16 bases sitting between them. The CDR3 is 14 residues long. The CDR3 spells CASSPVGLGDTQYF. DNA of the CDR3: TGTGCCAGCAGCCCGGTGGGGCTAGGGGATACGCAGTATTTT.

The rearrangement uses TRBV27 and TRBJ2-7; D unclear. Germline V lookup: CDR1 MNHEY, CDR2 SMNVEV (reference sequence). Trimming pared 3 bases from V and 3 bases from J, leaving 15 bases between. The CDR3 has 15 amino acids. This CDR3 reads CASSFSGQSFYEQYF. The CDR3, as DNA: TGTGCCAGCAGTTTTTCGGGCCAGAGTTTCTACGAGCAGTACTTC.